This T cell receptor (beta chain) was sequenced in a study of cytotoxic CD8 clonotypes in ibrutinib-treated CLL. Study-wide points: Ibrutinib response saw clonality rise, and progression saw it return toward baseline.

On this clone itself: The antigen is unknown.

Profiling relied on immunoSEQ multiplex PCR, and the TCRdb table lists in-frame clones only, not all of them. The profile shows roughly 130,000 clones, 80% to 95% of them singletons. V was clipped by 5 bases and J by 2 bases; unmatched bases: 3. Germline V gives CDR1 MDHEN, CDR2 SYDVKM. The CDR3 loop spans 14 amino acids. The receptor's source is a human donor with chronic lymphocytic leukemia. Here the sequenced sample was PBMCs, taken after 12 months of ibrutinib treatment. This sequence joins TRBV28 and TRBJ2-7; 10 nucleotides match TRBD1. The CDR3, as DNA: TGTGCCAGCAGTACCGGGACAGGGGCCTACGAGCAGTACTTC. Its translation: CASSTGTGAYEQYF.